The TCR beta chain described here comes from a study of early T cells in non-severe SARS-CoV-2 infection. V lost 5 bases to trimming and J lost 12 bases, with 20 bases between them. Germline loops: CDR1 SGHRS, CDR2 YFSETQ. The length of the CDR3 is 14 residues. The study, taken as a whole, reports: Missing private and CD4 specificities, VDJdb matching favored anti-spike CD8 responses.

This clonotype was recorded at least ten times. The antigen is undetermined. Unique molecular identifiers were attached to individual cDNA molecules. One entry per CDR3 protein results from TCRdb running MiXCR on the 5' RACE reads. The top ten clones hold 6% to 9% of a sample with around 33,000 distinct CDR3 sequences, around 6% of them seen once. This TCR was sampled from an adult who was a healthcare worker with PCR-confirmed SARS-CoV-2 infection or an uninfected control (not recorded which). The chain has TRBV5-1 and TRBJ2-2; D is perhaps TRBD2 (5 bases). The sequenced material came from whole blood. DNA of the CDR3: TGCGCCAGCAGGCTAAACGAAAGGACTGGAAAGCTGTTTTTT. It specifies CASRLNERTGKLFF.